A single sample gave rise to the 8 T cell receptor beta chains below, sequenced in a study of cytomegalovirus exposure and HLA in healthy donors. Sequencing used immunoSEQ multiplex PCR; TCRdb keeps in-frame clones, though not all of them. The sample has some 140,000 clones; around four fifths are singletons. Sequencing was performed on PBMCs. Receptors originate from a woman aged 30 to 39 in good health and CMV-seronegative.

The rearrangement joins TRBV9 to TRBJ2-3, with D tentatively TRBD1 (6 bases). CDR1 is SGDLS, CDR2 YYNGEE, per germline. This CDR3 region has 16 residues. The ends were cut back, 2 bases at V and 6 bases at J, with 19 bases in the middle. CDR3 protein: CASSVGDIPSFDTQYF. The DNA for the CDR3 is TGTGCCAGCAGCGTGGGGGACATACCCTCATTCGATACGCAGTATTTT.

The V and J genes are TRBV7-9 and TRBJ1-2; D gene unclear. The V gene lost 2 bases and the J gene lost 7 bases, with 17 bases spanning the gap. This CDR3 spans 15 amino acids. Germline assignment: CDR1 SEHNR and CDR2 FQNEAQ (reference sequence). The CDR3 spells CASSLRLAHIAGYTF. In nucleotides, the CDR3 is TGTGCCAGCAGCTTACGTTTAGCCCATATCGCTGGCTACACCTTC.

In this sample, this clone turned up a few times. The chain employs TRBV25-1 and TRBJ1-1; possibly TRBD1 for D (6 bases). V lost 8 bases and J lost 3, with 13 bases in between. Germline assignment: CDR1 MGHDK and CDR2 SYGVNS. The CDR3 is 13 amino acids. CDR3 in amino acids: CASSVQGYTEAFF. Here the CDR3 DNA reads TGTGCCAGCTCAGTGCAGGGGTACACTGAAGCTTTCTTT.

The chain is built from TRBV19 and TRBJ1-3, with D hard to call. This CDR3 is built from 16 residues. CDR1 is LNHDA and CDR2 is SQIVND in the germline V gene (reference sequence). Trimming stripped 5 bases from V and 0 bases from J, with 14 bases between. The DNA for the CDR3 is TGTGCCAGTAGTCGTGCAGGAACCAGCTCTGGAAACACCATATATTTT. It is translated as CASSRAGTSSGNTIYF. The full variable domain, its missing parts supplied by reference TRBV19 and TRBJ1-3, is DGGITQSPKYLFRKEGQNVTLSCEQNLNHDAMYWYRQDPGQGLRLIYYSQIVNDFQKGDIAEGYSVSREKKESFPLTVTSAQKNPTAFYLCASSRAGTSSGNTIYFGEGSWLTVV.

CDR3 residues: CASSWGTGNTYEQYF. For the CDR3, the DNA is TGTGCCAGCAGCTGGGGGACAGGGAATACCTACGAGCAGTACTTC. The genes are TRBV7-6 and TRBJ2-7; 9 positions agree with TRBD1. The CDR3 sequence is 15 residues long. The junction had 6 bases not matched to a gene; V was cut back by 4 bases and J by 2 bases. Germline CDR1 SGHVS, CDR2 FNYEAQ.

V is TRBV5-1 and J is TRBJ2-7; tentative D call: TRBD1 (6 bases). This CDR3 contains 14 residues. Germline V gene lookup returns CDR1 SGHRS and CDR2 YFSETQ. V shed 1 base and J shed 0 bases, with 8 bases lying between them. The DNA of the CDR3 is TGCGCCAGCAGCTTGACAGGGAGCTCCTACGAGCAGTACTTC. It translates to CASSLTGSSYEQYF.

This chain uses TRBV7-9 with TRBJ2-7; D gene uncertain. CDR3 length equals 15 residues. Germline CDR1 SEHNR, CDR2 FQNEAQ (reference sequence). The V end lost 1 base, the J end lost 3 bases, and 13 bases lay between the germline ends. CDR3 in DNA: TGTGCCAGCAGCTTAGAAAATGGCCGAAACTACGAGCAGTACTTC. Translating gives CASSLENGRNYEQYF. The full variable domain, in which reference TRBV7-9 and TRBJ2-7 provide the parts outside the CDR3, is DTGVSQNPRHKITKRGQNVTFRCDPISEHNRLYWYRQTLGQGPEFLTYFQNEAQLEKSRLLSDRFSAERPKGSFSTLEIQRTEQGDSAMYLCASSLENGRNYEQYFGPGTRLTVT.

The V call is TRBV4-2, the J call TRBJ2-3, with 10 bases aligning to TRBD2. The junction had 7 bases not matched to a gene; V was cut back by 3 bases and J by 1 base. CDR1 and CDR2 (germline): LGHNA, YNFKEQ. The CDR3 length is 17 residues. The CDR3 nucleotides read TGTGCCAGCAGCCAGGACAGAGCGGGGGGGGGCACAGATACGCAGTATTTT. It translates to CASSQDRAGGGTDTQYF.